This paragraph reports one T cell receptor beta chain. Original analysis: Amplification from reference gene primers served as the basis for estimated nucleated cell counts. Using immunoSEQ multiplex PCR, the repertoire was profiled, and TCRdb retains in-frame clones only, with some absent. That table is the source of V, J and clone size, and D and trimming were worked out from the DNA. The repertoire includes 120,000 to 150,000 clones, roughly 76% of them detected once, and more than 7% sits in the top ten. This sample stems from a study of blood T cell repertoires in COVID-19. About the study: Acute and convalescent COVID-19 specimens originated in the United States, Italy and Spain. T cells, B-cell-depleted T cells, or PBMCs provided the cDNA or gDNA that served as material.

The CDR3 runs to 15 residues. The V and J ends lost 3 bases and 6 bases, in that order; junction bases with no gene match: 7. CDR1 SGHAT and CDR2 FQNNGV come from the germline V gene. Sequencing was carried out using peripheral blood. This TCR was sampled from a human donor with acute or convalescent COVID-19. The donor label of this sample is uncertain. The chain couples TRBV11-2 to TRBJ2-1; 8 nucleotides align to TRBD1. CDR3 sequence reads: CASSFTGGTPNEQFF. CDR3 in DNA: TGTGCCAGCAGCTTCACAGGGGGGACTCCCAATGAGCAGTTCTTC.